Included here is one TCR beta chain sequence, with context. Its antigen is undetermined. Assay: immunoSEQ multiplex PCR; the TCRdb copy retains only in-frame clones and omits some. Altogether 150,000 to 200,000 clones are present, approximately 87% being singletons, with the ten largest covering about 4.3%. The sample belongs to a study of T cell responses to AZD1222 COVID-19 vaccine. V was clipped by 8 bases and J by 2 bases; unmatched bases: 15. CDR3 length: 16 amino acids. Per the germline V gene, CDR1 is SNHLY and CDR2 is FYNNEI. Study findings and constraints: The CD4 TCRs associated with vaccination extended across spike and predominated at 160-218 and 743-854. Spike-specific TCR repertoires showed rising breadth and depth after two AZD1222 doses. Unmutated variant regions reportedly attract nearly half of all spike-specific TCRs.

The clonotype originates from an adult who received the AZD1222 COVID-19 vaccine. The chain couples TRBV2 to TRBJ2-7; 7 positions match TRBD1. The sequencing here drew on peripheral blood, taken 28 days after the second AZD1222 dose. CDR3 amino acids: CASGVIGTAEPYEQYF. CDR3 nucleotide sequence: TGTGCCAGCGGCGTTATCGGGACAGCGGAACCCTACGAGCAGTACTTC.